These 3 T cell receptor beta chains were all obtained from the same sample, sequenced in a study of T cell repertoires and Cas9 in healthy adults. Assay used: immunoSEQ multiplex PCR; TCRdb lists only in-frame clones, some missing. This sample yields 20,000 to 25,000 clones, of which 90% are seen a single time; 0.55% to 0.85% belongs to the top ten. The sample consisted of CD4+ effector T cells (CD127+, CD25-, CD137-, CD154-) from PBMCs; culture status not recorded. Every receptor here comes from a human donor in good health.

This sequence joins TRBV7-2 and TRBJ2-7; no clear D. This CDR3 comprises 14 residues. V shed 1 base and J shed 2 bases, with 9 bases lying between them. Germline assignment: CDR1 SGHTA and CDR2 FQGNSA. The CDR3 sequence is CASSLDRLTYEQYF. The CDR3 nucleotides read TGTGCCAGCAGCTTAGATAGACTTACCTACGAGCAGTACTTC.

In this sample, this clone turned up once. The chain joins TRBV11-3 to TRBJ2-1, with 7 positions matching TRBD1. Germline V gene lookup returns CDR1 SGHNT and CDR2 YENEEA. This CDR3 contains 14 residues. With 4 bases clipped from V and 10 bases from J, the junction kept 10 bases outside the gene matches. CDR3: CASSSRTQGEEQFF. The CDR3 DNA reads as TGTGCCAGCAGCTCGCGAACCCAGGGGGAAGAGCAGTTCTTC.

The V gene is TRBV19, the J gene TRBJ2-2; 7 bases are a match to TRBD1. This CDR3 has 16 amino acids. Germline CDR1 reads LNHDA; CDR2 reads SQIVND (reference sequence). The ends lost 3 bases at V and 0 bases at J; junction bases unmatched: 4. DNA for the CDR3: TGTGCCAGTAGTATCGAACAGGGGACGAACACCGGGGAGCTGTTTTTT. It yields the protein CASSIEQGTNTGELFF.